The 25 T cell receptor beta chains given below trace back to one sample, sequenced in a study of blood T cell repertoires in COVID-19. Sequencing used immunoSEQ multiplex PCR; TCRdb keeps in-frame clones, though not all of them. The sample yields around 170,000 clones, about 80% seen once. Sequenced material: peripheral blood. These receptors were collected from a man in his thirties or forties with active or convalescent COVID-19.

This clone showed up many times. V is TRBV9 and J is TRBJ1-1, with D perhaps TRBD1 (6 bases). This CDR3 has 11 residues. Per germline, CDR1 SGDLS and CDR2 YYNGEE. With 4 bases removed from V and 8 bases from J, the gap between germline ends came to 9 bases. DNA for the CDR3: TGTGCCAGCAGCTTTCAGGGGGAAGCTTTCTTT. Encoded protein: CASSFQGEAFF.

The chain links TRBV7-9 to TRBJ1-1, with D unresolved. Germline V CDR1 and CDR2: SEHNR, FQNEAQ (reference sequence). This CDR3 is built from 14 residues. V was pared by 7 bases and J by 0 bases, with 12 bases between. Here the CDR3 reads CASTAGQMNTEAFF. CDR3 bases: TGTGCCAGCACAGCGGGCCAGATGAACACTGAAGCTTTCTTT.

This clone showed up just once. The V call is TRBV29-1, the J call TRBJ1-1; D uncertain. The CDR3 is 10 amino acids. The V end was cut by 5 bases, the J end by 3 bases, with 4 bases between. Germline V lookup: CDR1 SQVTM, CDR2 ANQGSEA. The CDR3 DNA follows: TGCAGCGTTTTCTACACTGAAGCTTTCTTT. Protein: CSVFYTEAFF.

J is TRBJ2-7 and V is TRBV9, with a tentative D call TRBD1 (7 bases). Germline V gives CDR1 SGDLS, CDR2 YYNGEE. V was cut by 2 bases and J by 0 bases, with 21 bases left in between. This CDR3 comprises 18 residues. The CDR3 loop reads CASSVGPGQGGFSYEQYF. Here the CDR3 DNA reads TGTGCCAGCAGCGTGGGGCCCGGGCAGGGGGGCTTCTCCTACGAGCAGTACTTC.

The gene calls are TRBV9 and TRBJ2-7; D remains unclear. The CDR3 sequence is 14 residues long. CDR1 is SGDLS, CDR2 YYNGEE, per germline. Trimming took 0 bases from V and 0 from J, leaving 7 bases between them. In nucleotides, the CDR3 is TGTGCCAGCAGCGTAGCTGTGAGCTCCTACGAGCAGTACTTC. Translation: CASSVAVSSYEQYF.

The genes are TRBV28 and TRBJ1-2; D call uncertain. V was cut by 1 base and J by 2 bases, with 17 bases left in between. The CDR3 consists of 17 residues. In germline, CDR1 is MDHEN, CDR2 SYDVKM. The CDR3 protein is CASSLFTDSFLNYGYTF. DNA of the CDR3: TGTGCCAGCAGTTTATTTACCGACTCCTTCTTAAACTATGGCTACACCTTC.

The table lists this clone with a count of one. This chain uses TRBV6-2 or TRBV6-3 with TRBJ1-2; D may be TRBD1 (5 bases). V lost 2 bases and J lost 0, with 13 bases in between. The germline gives CDR1 MNHEY, CDR2 SVGEGT. This CDR3 spans 16 amino acids. The CDR3 spells CASSYLIDSANYGYTF. Here the CDR3 DNA reads TGTGCCAGCAGTTACCTCATCGACAGCGCTAACTATGGCTACACCTTC.

The genes are TRBV11-2 and TRBJ1-6; TRBD1 matches 9 bases. V was clipped by 5 bases and J by 2 bases; unmatched bases: 4. There are 16 residues in the CDR3. Germline V gives CDR1 SGHAT, CDR2 FQNNGV. This chain's CDR3 is CASSPWDRAYNSPLHF. CDR3 sequence (DNA): TGTGCCAGCAGCCCATGGGACAGGGCCTATAATTCACCCCTCCACTTT.

This clone was counted once. V gene TRBV18 combines with J gene TRBJ2-4; TRBD1 aligns across 7 bases. CDR3 length: 16 residues. With V trimmed by 8 bases and J by 4 bases, 14 bases remained unmatched. Germline V gene sequence: CDR1 KGHSH, CDR2 LQKENI. The CDR3 DNA is TGTGCCAGCACGCTGGGGACAGCAGCAGGGAAAAACATTCAGTACTTC. Its protein product is CASTLGTAAGKNIQYF.

The V gene is TRBV19, the J gene TRBJ2-1; possibly TRBD2 for D (6 bases). The V gene lost 0 bases and the J gene lost 2 bases, with 11 bases spanning the gap. CDR3 size: 16 residues. Per the germline V gene, CDR1 is LNHDA and CDR2 is SQIVND (reference sequence). The CDR3 DNA sequence: TGTGCCAGTAGTATAGACGCAGCGGGTACCTACAATGAGCAGTTCTTC. It encodes CASSIDAAGTYNEQFF.

The rearrangement links TRBV28 to TRBJ2-5, with TRBD2 matching 7 bases. CDR1 is MDHEN, CDR2 SYDVKM, per germline. The J segment lost 2 bases and the V segment lost 6 bases, leaving 6 bases of the junction unmatched. This CDR3 has 14 amino acids. CDR3 bases: TGTGCCAGCAGGGCGGGGGTCGGGCAAGAGACCCAGTACTTC. It yields the protein CASRAGVGQETQYF.

In this sample, this clone turned up a few times. The chain carries TRBV3-1 (or the pseudogene TRBV3-2) and TRBJ1-5; no definite D call. V lost 0 bases and J lost 11, with 17 bases in between. The CDR3 is 15 residues long. Germline values: CDR1 LGHDT, CDR2 YNNKEL (reference sequence). The CDR3 protein is CASSQDTRGVGSQHF. The CDR3, as DNA: TGTGCCAGCAGCCAAGATACGCGGGGAGTCGGATCCCAGCATTTT.

The CDR3 here is CASSKSGGASLKETQYF. CDR3 coding DNA: TGTGCCAGCAGCAAAAGCGGGGGGGCGTCCCTTAAAGAGACCCAGTACTTC. The chain employs TRBV9 and TRBJ2-5, with TRBD2 matching 10 bases. The germline V gene encodes CDR1 SGDLS and CDR2 YYNGEE. J gave up 3 bases and V 4 bases, and 12 bases lay outside the gene matches. The CDR3 spans 17 residues.

The J gene is TRBJ2-1, the V gene TRBV7-3; 10 nucleotides agree with TRBD2. This CDR3 has 15 amino acids. CDR1 SGHTA and CDR2 FQGTGA come from the germline V gene. V trimming: 4 bases; J trimming: 4 bases; junction bases outside the gene matches: 4. CDR3 sequence reads: CASSYGLAVYNEQFF. CDR3 in DNA: TGTGCCAGCAGCTACGGACTAGCGGTTTACAATGAGCAGTTCTTC.

J is TRBJ1-5 and V is TRBV28, with no clear D. Germline loops: CDR1 MDHEN, CDR2 SYDVKM. Trimming stripped 8 bases from V and 5 bases from J, with 10 bases between. The CDR3 loop spans 12 amino acids. CDR3 amino acids: CASRVTDQPQHF. CDR3 coding DNA: TGTGCCAGCCGAGTCACAGATCAGCCCCAGCATTTT.

The chain uses TRBV12-3 or TRBV12-4 and TRBJ1-6, with TRBD1 matching 7 bases. The CDR3 is 13 amino acids. The V and J ends lost 6 bases and 4 bases, in that order; junction bases with no gene match: 0. For the CDR3, the DNA is TGTGCCAGCAGGACAGGGTATAATTCACCCCTCCACTTT. Translating gives CASRTGYNSPLHF.

The V gene is TRBV30, the J gene TRBJ2-1; D not resolved. The V gene lost 2 bases and the J gene lost 13 bases, with 12 bases spanning the gap. Germline CDR1 is GTSNPN and CDR2 is SVGIG (reference sequence). This CDR3 spans 11 amino acids. DNA for the CDR3: TGTGCCTGGAGTCGTGGCAACGTACAGTTCTTC. Its protein is CAWSRGNVQFF.

The chain couples TRBV5-1 to TRBJ1-5; 10 positions agree with TRBD1. Unmatched junction bases numbered 7, after V lost 4 bases and J lost 3 bases. CDR3 length: 16 amino acids. Germline CDR1 reads SGHRS; CDR2 reads YFSETQ. DNA of the CDR3: TGCGCCAGCAGCCCGATGACAGGGGGCTACAATCAGCCCCAGCATTTT. Amino acids: CASSPMTGGYNQPQHF.

This clone is a singleton in its sample. This chain links TRBV5-5 with TRBJ2-2; 7 bases map to TRBD2. The CDR3 has 17 residues. V lost 3 bases to trimming and J lost 2 bases; unmatched junction nucleotides: 10. Per germline, CDR1 SGHKS and CDR2 YYEKEE (reference sequence). The CDR3 protein is CASSSRGGGPNTGELFF. For the CDR3, the DNA is TGTGCCAGCAGCTCTCGGGGCGGGGGACCTAACACCGGGGAGCTGTTTTTT.

The DNA for the CDR3 is TGTGCCACCCTGCCCGGGGATACCTCTGGAAACACCATATATTTT. As protein: CATLPGDTSGNTIYF. The chain joins TRBV19 to TRBJ1-3; no clear D. The germline CDR1 and CDR2 sequences are LNHDA and SQIVND (reference sequence). The CDR3 totals 15 residues. V lost 10 bases and J 0 bases, leaving 16 bases between the germline ends. The whole variable domain, filled in from reference TRBV19 and TRBJ1-3, reads DGGITQSPKYLFRKEGQNVTLSCEQNLNHDAMYWYRQDPGQGLRLIYYSQIVNDFQKGDIAEGYSVSREKKESFPLTVTSAQKNPTAFYLCATLPGDTSGNTIYFGEGSWLTVV.

About this clone itself: This specimen includes other DNA sequences encoding the same CDR3. The J gene is TRBJ2-2, the V gene TRBV9; TRBD2 matches at 7 bases. CDR1 SGDLS and CDR2 YYNGEE come from the germline V gene. The CDR3 length is 16 residues. With 2 bases clipped from V and 3 bases from J, the junction kept 7 bases outside the gene matches. In DNA form, the CDR3 reads TGTGCCAGCAGCGTCGCATCGGGAGGCGACACCGGGGAGCTGTTTTTT. Encoded protein: CASSVASGGDTGELFF.

The CDR3 DNA follows: TGTGCCAGCAGTTTTTCCGGGACAGGGGGCTCCCCGGGGCAAGAGACCCAGTACTTC. This encodes CASSFSGTGGSPGQETQYF. The rearrangement uses TRBV28 and TRBJ2-5; 12 nucleotides match TRBD1. This CDR3 spans 19 amino acids. CDR1 is MDHEN and CDR2 is SYDVKM in the germline V gene. J was trimmed by 2 bases and V by 3 bases; bases with no gene match: 13.

The chain couples TRBV27 to TRBJ1-6, with 8 bases fitting TRBD1. The CDR3 is 15 amino acids. The V gene's germline CDR1 is MNHEY and CDR2 SMNVEV (reference sequence). The junction had 10 bases not matched to a gene; V was cut back by 7 bases and J by 8 bases. This CDR3 reads CASILPGQEDSPLHF. CDR3 bases: TGTGCCAGCATCCTACCGGGACAGGAAGATTCACCCCTCCACTTT.

This clone was recorded once. This chain connects TRBV24-1 to TRBJ1-5, with TRBD1 as a possible D gene (6 bases). Trimming left V 9 bases short and J 2 bases short, with 10 bases between. CDR1 and CDR2 (germline): KGHDR, SFDVKD. The CDR3 totals 13 residues. As DNA, the CDR3 is TGTGCCACCGCACAGGGTGGCAATCAGCCCCAGCATTTT. It is translated as CATAQGGNQPQHF.

This chain links TRBV2 with TRBJ1-1, with D tentatively TRBD1 (5 bases). Trimming took off 4 bases at V and 0 bases at J, with 9 bases between the two ends. This CDR3 comprises 14 residues. Germline V gives CDR1 SNHLY, CDR2 FYNNEI. CDR3 DNA sequence: TGTGCCAGCAGTGGCAGACAGCTGAACACTGAAGCTTTCTTT. It encodes CASSGRQLNTEAFF.